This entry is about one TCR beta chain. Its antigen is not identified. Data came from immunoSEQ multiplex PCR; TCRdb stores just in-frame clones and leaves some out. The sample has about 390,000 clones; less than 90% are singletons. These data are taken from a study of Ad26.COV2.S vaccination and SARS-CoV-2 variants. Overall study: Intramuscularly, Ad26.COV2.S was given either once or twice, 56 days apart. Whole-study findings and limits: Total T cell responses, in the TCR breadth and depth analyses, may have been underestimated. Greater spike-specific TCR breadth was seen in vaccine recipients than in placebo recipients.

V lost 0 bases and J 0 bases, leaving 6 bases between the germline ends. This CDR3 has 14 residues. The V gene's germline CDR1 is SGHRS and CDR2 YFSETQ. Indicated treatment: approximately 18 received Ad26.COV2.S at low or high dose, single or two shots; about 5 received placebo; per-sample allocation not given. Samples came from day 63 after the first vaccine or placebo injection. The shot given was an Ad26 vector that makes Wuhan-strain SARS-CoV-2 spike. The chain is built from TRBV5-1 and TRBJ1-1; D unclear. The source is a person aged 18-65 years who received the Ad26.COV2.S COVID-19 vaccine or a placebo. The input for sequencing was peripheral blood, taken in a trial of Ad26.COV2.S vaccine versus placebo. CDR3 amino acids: CASSLAVMNTEAFF. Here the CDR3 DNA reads TGCGCCAGCAGCTTGGCTGTCATGAACACTGAAGCTTTCTTT.